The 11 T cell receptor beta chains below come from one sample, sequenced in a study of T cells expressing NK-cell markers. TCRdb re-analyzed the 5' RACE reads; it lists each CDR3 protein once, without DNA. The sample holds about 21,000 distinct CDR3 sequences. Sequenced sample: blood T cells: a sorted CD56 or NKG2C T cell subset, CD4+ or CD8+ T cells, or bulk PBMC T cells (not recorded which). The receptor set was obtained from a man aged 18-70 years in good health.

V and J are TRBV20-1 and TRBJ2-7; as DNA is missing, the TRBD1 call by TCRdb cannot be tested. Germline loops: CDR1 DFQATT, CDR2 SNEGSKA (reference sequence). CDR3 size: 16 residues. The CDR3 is CSARGGSGQGAREQYF.

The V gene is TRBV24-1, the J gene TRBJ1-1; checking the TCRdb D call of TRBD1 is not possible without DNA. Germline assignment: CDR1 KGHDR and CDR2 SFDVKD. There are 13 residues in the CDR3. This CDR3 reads CATSDGGNTEAFF.

The CDR3 reads CASSLGPGGSFNEQFF. The V call is TRBV5-1, the J call TRBJ2-1; TCRdb lists TRBD2, though no DNA is available to test this call. This CDR3 has 16 residues. Germline CDR1 and CDR2: SGHRS and YFSETQ.

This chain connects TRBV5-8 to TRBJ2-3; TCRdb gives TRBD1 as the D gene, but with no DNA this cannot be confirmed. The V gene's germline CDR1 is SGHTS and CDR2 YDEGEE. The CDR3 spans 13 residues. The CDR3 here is CASSLAWGDTQYF. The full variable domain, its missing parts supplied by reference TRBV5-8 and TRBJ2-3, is EAGVTQSPTHLIKTRGQQATLRCSPISGHTSVYWYQQALGLGLQFLLWYDEGEERNRGNFPPRFSGRQFPNYSSELNVNALELEDSALYLCASSLAWGDTQYFGPGTRLTVL.

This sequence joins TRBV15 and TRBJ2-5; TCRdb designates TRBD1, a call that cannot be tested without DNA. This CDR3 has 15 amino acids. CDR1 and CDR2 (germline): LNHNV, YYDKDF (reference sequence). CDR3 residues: CATSRPQGARETQYF. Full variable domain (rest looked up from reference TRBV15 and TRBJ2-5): DAMVIQNPRYQVTQFGKPVTLSCSQTLNHNVMYWYQQKSSQAPKLLFHYYDKDFNNEADTPDNFQSRRPNTSFCFLDIRSPGLGDTAMYLCATSRPQGARETQYFGPGTRLLVL.

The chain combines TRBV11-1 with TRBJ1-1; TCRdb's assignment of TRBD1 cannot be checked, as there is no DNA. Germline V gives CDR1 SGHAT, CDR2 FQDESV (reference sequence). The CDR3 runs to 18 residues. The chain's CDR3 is CASRPPVWGAVRVTEAFF.

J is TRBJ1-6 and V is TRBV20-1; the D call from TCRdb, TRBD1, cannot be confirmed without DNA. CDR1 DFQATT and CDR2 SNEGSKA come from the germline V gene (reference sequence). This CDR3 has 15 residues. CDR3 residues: CSAREFGIGDSPLHF.

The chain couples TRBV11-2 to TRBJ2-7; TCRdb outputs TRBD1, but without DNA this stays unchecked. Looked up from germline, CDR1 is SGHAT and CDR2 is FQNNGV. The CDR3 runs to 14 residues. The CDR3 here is CASSTGQGSYEQYF.

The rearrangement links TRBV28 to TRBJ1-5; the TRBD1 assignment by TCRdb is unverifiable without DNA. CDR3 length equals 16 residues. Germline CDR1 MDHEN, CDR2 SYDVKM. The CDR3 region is CASSSPPQVSNQPQHF.

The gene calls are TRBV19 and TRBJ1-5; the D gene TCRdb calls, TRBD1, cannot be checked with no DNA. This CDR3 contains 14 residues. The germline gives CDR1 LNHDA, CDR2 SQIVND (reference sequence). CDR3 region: CASDPPGYNQPQHF.

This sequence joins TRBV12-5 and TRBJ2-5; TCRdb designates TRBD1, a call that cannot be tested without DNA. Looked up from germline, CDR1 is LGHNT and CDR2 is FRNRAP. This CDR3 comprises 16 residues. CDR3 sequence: CASGLGHPGMGETQYF.